This note documents a single T cell receptor (beta chain) sequence. Original analysis: By means of reference gene primer amplification, nucleated cell counts were estimated. Clones were sequenced by immunoSEQ multiplex PCR, and TCRdb holds only the in-frame ones, with some missing. D and trimming come from the DNA, and the V and J calls and clone size come from that table. The data hold around 300,000 clones, with around nine tenths observed a single time. This specimen comes from a study of blood T cell repertoires in COVID-19. Background on the study: T cells, B-cell-depleted T cells, or PBMCs provided the cDNA or gDNA that served as material.

V was trimmed by 3 bases and J by 6 bases, leaving 12 bases between them. CDR1 is MGHRA, CDR2 YSYEKL, per germline. This CDR3 is 13 amino acids long. Participants were aged about 18 to 95 years, lived in under 30 US areas, and enrolled virtually. The sequenced sample was PBMCs or T cells enriched from blood (not recorded which). V gene TRBV4-1 combines with J gene TRBJ2-7; D unclear. The origin of this receptor is a woman aged 60-75 years who had recovered from COVID-19. The CDR3 region has the DNA TGCGCCAGCAGCCATCTCGGAGCTCGCGAGCAGTACTTC. It is translated as CASSHLGAREQYF.